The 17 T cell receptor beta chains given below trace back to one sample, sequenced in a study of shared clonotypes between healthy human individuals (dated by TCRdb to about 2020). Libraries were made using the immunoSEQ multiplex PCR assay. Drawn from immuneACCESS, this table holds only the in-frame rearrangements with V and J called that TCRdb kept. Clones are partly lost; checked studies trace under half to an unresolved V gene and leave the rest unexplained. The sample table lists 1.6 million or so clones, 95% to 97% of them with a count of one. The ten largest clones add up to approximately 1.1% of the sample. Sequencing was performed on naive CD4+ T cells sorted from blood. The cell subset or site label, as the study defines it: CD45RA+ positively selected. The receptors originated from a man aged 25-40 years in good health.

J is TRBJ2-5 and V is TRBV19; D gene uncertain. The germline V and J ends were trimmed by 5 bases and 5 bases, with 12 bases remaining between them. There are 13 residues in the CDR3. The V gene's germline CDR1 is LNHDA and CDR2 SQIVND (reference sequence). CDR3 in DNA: TGTGCCAGTAGTCTAAAACCCTGGGAGACCCAGTACTTC. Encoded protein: CASSLKPWETQYF.

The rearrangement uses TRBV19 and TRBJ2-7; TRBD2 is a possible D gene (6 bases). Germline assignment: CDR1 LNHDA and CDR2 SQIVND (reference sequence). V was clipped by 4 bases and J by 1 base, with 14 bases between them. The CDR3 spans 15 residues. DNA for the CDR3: TGTGCCAGTAGTAGTGAAGCGGGCGCATCCTACGAGCAGTACTTC. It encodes CASSSEAGASYEQYF. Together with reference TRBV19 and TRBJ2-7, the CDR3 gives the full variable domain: DGGITQSPKYLFRKEGQNVTLSCEQNLNHDAMYWYRQDPGQGLRLIYYSQIVNDFQKGDIAEGYSVSREKKESFPLTVTSAQKNPTAFYLCASSSEAGASYEQYFGPGTRLTVT.

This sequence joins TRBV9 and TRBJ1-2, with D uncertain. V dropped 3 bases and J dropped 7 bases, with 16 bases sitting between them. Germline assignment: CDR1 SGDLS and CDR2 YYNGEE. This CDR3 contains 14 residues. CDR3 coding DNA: TGTGCCAGCAGCGGGAACGGCCCCGGGAGTGGCTACACCTTC. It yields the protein CASSGNGPGSGYTF.

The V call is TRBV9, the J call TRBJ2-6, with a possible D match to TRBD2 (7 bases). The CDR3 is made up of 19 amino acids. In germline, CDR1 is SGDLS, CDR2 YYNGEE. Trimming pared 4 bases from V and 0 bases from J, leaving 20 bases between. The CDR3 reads CASSWGPGGPSSGANVLTF. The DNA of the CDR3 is TGTGCCAGCAGCTGGGGGCCCGGGGGGCCCAGCTCTGGGGCCAACGTCCTGACTTTC.

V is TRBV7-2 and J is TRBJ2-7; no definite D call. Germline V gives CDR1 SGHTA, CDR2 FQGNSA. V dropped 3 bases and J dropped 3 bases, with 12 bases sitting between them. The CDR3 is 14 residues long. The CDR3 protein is CASSFLGNGYEQYF. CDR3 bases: TGTGCCAGCAGCTTCCTAGGGAACGGCTACGAGCAGTACTTC.

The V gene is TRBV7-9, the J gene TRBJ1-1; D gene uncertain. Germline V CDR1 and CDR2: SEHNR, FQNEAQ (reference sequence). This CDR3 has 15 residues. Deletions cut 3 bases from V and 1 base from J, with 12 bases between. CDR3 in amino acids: CASSLSGRGNTEAFF. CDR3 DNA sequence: TGTGCCAGCAGCTTGTCAGGACGAGGGAACACTGAAGCTTTCTTT.

For the CDR3, the DNA is TGTGCTAGTGGTTGGGAGAGGGGGCTCACAGATACGCAGTATTTT. It yields the protein CASGWERGLTDTQYF. The rearrangement joins TRBV12-5 to TRBJ2-3, with 7 bases aligning to TRBD1. This CDR3 spans 15 amino acids. V lost 4 bases, J lost 2 bases, and 6 bases stayed unmatched. Germline V gene lookup returns CDR1 LGHNT and CDR2 FRNRAP.

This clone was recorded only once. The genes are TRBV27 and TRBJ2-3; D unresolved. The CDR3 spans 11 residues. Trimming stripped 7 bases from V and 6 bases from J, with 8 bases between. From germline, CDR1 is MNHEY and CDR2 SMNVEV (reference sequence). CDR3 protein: CASTLGDTQYF. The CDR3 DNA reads TGTGCCAGCACCCTAGGGGATACGCAGTATTTT.

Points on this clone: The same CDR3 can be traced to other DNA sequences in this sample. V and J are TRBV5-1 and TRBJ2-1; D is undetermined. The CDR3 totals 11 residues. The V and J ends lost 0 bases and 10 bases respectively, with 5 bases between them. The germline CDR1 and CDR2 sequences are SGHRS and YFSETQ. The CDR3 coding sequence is TGCGCCAGCAGCTTGGGAAGGGAGCAGTTCTTC. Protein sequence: CASSLGREQFF.

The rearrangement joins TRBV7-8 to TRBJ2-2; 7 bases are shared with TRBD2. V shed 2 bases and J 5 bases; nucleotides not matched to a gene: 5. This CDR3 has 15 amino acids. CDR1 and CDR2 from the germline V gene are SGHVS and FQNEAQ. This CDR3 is CASSLREAHTGELFF. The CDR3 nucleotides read TGTGCCAGCAGCTTACGGGAGGCACATACCGGGGAGCTGTTTTTT.

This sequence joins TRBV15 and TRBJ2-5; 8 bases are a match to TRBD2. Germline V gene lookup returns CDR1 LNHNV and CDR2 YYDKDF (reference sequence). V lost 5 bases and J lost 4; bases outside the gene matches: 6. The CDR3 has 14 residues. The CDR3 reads CATSGGLVVETQYF. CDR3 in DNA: TGTGCCACCAGCGGGGGACTAGTTGTAGAGACCCAGTACTTC.

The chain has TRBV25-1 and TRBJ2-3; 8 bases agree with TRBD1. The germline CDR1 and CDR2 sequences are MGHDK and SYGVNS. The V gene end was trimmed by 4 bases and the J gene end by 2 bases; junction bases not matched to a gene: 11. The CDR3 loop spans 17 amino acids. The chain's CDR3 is CASSVYPLTGDTDTQYF. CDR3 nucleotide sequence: TGTGCCAGCAGTGTATACCCCCTGACAGGGGACACAGATACGCAGTATTTT.

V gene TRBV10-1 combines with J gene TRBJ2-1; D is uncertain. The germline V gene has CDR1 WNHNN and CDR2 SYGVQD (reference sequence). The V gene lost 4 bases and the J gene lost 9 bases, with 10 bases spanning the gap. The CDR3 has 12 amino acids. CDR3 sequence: CASSVPLGEQFF. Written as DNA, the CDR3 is TGCGCCAGCAGTGTCCCCCTCGGTGAGCAGTTCTTC.

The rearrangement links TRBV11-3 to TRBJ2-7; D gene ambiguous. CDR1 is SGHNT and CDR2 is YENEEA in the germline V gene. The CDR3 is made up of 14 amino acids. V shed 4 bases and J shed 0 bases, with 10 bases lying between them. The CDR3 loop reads CASSSALTSYEQYF. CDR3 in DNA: TGTGCCAGCAGCTCCGCCTTAACCTCCTACGAGCAGTACTTC.

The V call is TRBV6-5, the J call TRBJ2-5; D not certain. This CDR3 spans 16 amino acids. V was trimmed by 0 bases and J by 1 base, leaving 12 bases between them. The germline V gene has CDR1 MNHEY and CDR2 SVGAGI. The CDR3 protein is CASSYSRLIFQETQYF. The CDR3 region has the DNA TGTGCCAGCAGTTACTCGAGACTTATATTCCAAGAGACCCAGTACTTC.

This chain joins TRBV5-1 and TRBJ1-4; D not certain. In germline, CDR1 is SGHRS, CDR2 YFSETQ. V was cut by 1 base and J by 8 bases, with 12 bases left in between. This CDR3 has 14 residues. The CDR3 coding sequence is TGCGCCAGCAGCTTGAACAGCCCCGCGGAAAAACTGTTTTTT. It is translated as CASSLNSPAEKLFF.

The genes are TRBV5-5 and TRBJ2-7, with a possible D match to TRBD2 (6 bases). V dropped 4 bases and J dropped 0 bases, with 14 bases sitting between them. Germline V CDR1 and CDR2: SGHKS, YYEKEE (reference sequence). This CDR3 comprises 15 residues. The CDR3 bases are TGTGCCAGCAGCGGGGGGACCGCTGTCTCCTACGAGCAGTACTTC. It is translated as CASSGGTAVSYEQYF. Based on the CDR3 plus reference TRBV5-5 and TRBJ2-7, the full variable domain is DAGVTQSPTHLIKTRGQQVTLRCSPISGHKSVSWYQQVLGQGPQFIFQYYEKEERGRGNFPDRFSARQFPNYSSELNVNALLLGDSALYLCASSGGTAVSYEQYFGPGTRLTVT.